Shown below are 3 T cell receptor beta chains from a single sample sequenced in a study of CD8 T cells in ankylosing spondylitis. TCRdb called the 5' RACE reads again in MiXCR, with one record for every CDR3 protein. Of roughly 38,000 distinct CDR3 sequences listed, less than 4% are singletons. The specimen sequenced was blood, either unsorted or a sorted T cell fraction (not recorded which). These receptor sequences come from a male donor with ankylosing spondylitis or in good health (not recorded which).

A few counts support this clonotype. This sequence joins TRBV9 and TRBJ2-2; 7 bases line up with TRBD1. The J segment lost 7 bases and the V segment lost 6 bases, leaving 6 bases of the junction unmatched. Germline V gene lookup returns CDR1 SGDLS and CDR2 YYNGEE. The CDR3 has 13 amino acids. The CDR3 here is CASNQQGYGELFF. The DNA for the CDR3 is TGTGCCAGCAACCAACAGGGGTACGGGGAGCTGTTTTTT.

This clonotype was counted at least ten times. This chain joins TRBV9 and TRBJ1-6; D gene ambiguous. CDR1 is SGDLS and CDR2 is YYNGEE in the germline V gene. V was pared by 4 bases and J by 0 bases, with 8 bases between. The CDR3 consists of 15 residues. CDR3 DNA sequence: TGTGCCAGCAGCCCCCTTAGCTCCTATAATTCACCCCTCCACTTT. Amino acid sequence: CASSPLSSYNSPLHF.

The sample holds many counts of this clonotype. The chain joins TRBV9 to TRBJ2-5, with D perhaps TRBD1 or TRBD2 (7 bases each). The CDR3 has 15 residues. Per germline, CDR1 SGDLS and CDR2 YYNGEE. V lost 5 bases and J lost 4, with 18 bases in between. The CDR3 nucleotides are TGTGCCAGCAGTGCCTCAGGGGGGGGGAGAGAGACCCAGTACTTC. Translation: CASSASGGGRETQYF.